This T cell receptor (beta chain) came from a study of CD8+CD57+ T cells in acquired aplastic anemia. At the level of the study: The average for DNA from sorted CD4+ and CD8+ cells was roughly 3 ug.

Investigators profiled TCR beta VDJ and CDR3 from genomic DNA template. TCRdb reprocessed the reads with MiXCR, giving one entry per CDR3 protein. The sample lists 150,000 to 200,000 distinct CDR3 sequences, approximately 48% occurring once. Sequencing was done on patients that had shown CD8+CD57+ cell expansion by flow cytometry. The receptor was isolated from a human donor with aplastic anemia. The sequencing sample was made of sorted CD4+, CD8+, or CD8+CD57+ T cells (not recorded which) from PBMCs.

In DNA, the CDR3 is TGCAGTGCGCCAGAGACTTCAGCTCAATATGGCTACACCTTC. Its translation is CSAPETSAQYGYTF. The gene calls are TRBV20-1 and TRBJ1-2, with D uncertain. V dropped 6 bases and J dropped 5 bases, with 19 bases sitting between them. Looked up from germline, CDR1 is DFQATT and CDR2 is SNEGSKA (reference sequence). The CDR3 consists of 14 residues.